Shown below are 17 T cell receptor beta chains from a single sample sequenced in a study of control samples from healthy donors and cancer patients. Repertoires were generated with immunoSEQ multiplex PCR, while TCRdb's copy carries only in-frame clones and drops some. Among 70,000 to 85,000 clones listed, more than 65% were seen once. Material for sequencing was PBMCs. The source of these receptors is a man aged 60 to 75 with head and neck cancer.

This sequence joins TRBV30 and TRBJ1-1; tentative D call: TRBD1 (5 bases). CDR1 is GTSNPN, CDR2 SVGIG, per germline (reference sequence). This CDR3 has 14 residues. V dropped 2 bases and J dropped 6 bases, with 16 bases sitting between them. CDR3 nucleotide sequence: TGTGCCTGGAGTAGGGGCGGGGGTAGCGCTGAAGCTTTCTTT. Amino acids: CAWSRGGGSAEAFF. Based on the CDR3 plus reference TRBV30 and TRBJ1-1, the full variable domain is SQTIHQWPATLVQPVGSPLSLECTVEGTSNPNLYWYRQAAGRGLQLLFYSVGIGQISSEVPQNLSASRPQDRQFILSSKKLLLSDSGFYLCAWSRGGGSAEAFFGQGTRLTVV.

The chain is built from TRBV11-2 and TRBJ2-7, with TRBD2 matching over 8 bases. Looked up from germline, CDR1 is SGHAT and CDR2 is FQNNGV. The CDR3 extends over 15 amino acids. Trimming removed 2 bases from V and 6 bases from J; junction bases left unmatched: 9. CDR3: CASSLIGGRFPEQYF. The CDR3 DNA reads TGTGCCAGCAGCTTAATCGGCGGGAGGTTCCCCGAGCAGTACTTC.

CDR3 amino acids: CASSSSYNSPGTDTQYF. The CDR3, as DNA: TGTGCCAGCAGCTCTAGCTACAATAGTCCGGGCACAGATACGCAGTATTTT. The chain couples TRBV11-3 to TRBJ2-3; perhaps TRBD2 as D (5 bases). Trimming cost V 4 bases and J 1 base, with 18 bases left between them. The CDR3 sequence is 17 residues long. CDR1 and CDR2 (germline): SGHNT, YENEEA.

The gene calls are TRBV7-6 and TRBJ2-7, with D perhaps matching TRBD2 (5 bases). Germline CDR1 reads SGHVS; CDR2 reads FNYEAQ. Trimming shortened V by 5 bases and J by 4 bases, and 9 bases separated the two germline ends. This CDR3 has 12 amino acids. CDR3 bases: TGTGCCAGCAGCCCCGGAGGATACGAGCAGTACTTC. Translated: CASSPGGYEQYF.

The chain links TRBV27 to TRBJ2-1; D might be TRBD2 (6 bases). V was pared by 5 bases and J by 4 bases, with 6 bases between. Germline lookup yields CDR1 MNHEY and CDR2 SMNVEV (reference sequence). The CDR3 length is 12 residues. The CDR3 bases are TGTGCCAGCAGTGGGGGGTACAATGAGCAGTTCTTC. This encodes CASSGGYNEQFF.

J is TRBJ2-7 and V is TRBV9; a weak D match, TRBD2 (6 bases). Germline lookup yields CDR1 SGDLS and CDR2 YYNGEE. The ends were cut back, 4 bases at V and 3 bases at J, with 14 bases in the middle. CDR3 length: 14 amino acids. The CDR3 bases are TGTGCCAGCAGCCCCCACGGGAGCCGCTACGAGCAGTACTTC. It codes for CASSPHGSRYEQYF.

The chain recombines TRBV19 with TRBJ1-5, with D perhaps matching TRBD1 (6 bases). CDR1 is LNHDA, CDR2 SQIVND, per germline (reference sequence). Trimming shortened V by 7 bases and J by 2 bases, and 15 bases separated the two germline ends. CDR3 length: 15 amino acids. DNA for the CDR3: TGTGCCAGTAATTCAGGGGAGGTTGGCAATCAGCCCCAGCATTTT. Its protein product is CASNSGEVGNQPQHF.

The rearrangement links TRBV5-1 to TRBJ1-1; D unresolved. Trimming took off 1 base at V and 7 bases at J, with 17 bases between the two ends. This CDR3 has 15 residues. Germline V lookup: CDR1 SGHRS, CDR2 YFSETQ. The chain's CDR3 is CASSLTPGRWDEAFF. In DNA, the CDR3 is TGCGCCAGCAGCTTGACCCCTGGACGGTGGGATGAAGCTTTCTTT.

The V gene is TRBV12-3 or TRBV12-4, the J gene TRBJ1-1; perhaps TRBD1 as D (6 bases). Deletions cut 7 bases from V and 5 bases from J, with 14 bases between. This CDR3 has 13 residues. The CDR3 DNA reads TGTGCCAGCATCAAGGGAGGGGGGACTGAAGCTTTCTTT. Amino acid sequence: CASIKGGGTEAFF.

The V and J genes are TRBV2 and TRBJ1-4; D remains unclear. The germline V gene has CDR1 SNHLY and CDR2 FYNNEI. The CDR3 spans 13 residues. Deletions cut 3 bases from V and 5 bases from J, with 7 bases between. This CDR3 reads CASSELPNEKLFF. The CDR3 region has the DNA TGTGCCAGCAGTGAGTTGCCAAATGAAAAACTGTTTTTT.

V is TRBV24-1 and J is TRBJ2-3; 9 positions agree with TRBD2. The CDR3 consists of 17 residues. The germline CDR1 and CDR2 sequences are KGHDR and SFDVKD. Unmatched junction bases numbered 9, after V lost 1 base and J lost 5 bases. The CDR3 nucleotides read TGTGCCACCAGTGATTTCCGGCGGGAGGGGAATCTAGATACGCAGTATTTT. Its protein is CATSDFRREGNLDTQYF.

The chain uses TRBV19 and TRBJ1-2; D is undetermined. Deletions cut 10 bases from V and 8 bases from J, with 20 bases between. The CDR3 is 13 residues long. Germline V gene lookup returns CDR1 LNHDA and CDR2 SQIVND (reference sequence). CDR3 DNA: TGTGCCAACCCCAACGTCGCGGGGAAAGGCTACACCTTC. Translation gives CANPNVAGKGYTF.

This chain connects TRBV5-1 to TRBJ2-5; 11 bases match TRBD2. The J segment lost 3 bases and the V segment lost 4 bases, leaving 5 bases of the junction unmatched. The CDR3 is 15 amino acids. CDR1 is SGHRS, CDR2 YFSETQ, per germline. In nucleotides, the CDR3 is TGCGCCAGCAGCCCGGGACTAGCGGTTAAAGAGACCCAGTACTTC. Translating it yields CASSPGLAVKETQYF. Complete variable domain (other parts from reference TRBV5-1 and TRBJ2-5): KAGVTQTPRYLIKTRGQQVTLSCSPISGHRSVSWYQQTPGQGLQFLFEYFSETQRNKGNFPGRFSGRQFSNSRSEMNVSTLELGDSALYLCASSPGLAVKETQYFGPGTRLLVL.

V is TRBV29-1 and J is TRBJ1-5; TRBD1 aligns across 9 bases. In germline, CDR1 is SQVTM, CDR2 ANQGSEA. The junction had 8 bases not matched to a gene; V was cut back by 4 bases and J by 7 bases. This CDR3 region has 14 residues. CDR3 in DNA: TGCAGCGTTGCCGGGACAGGGTTAGAACAGCCCCAGCATTTT. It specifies CSVAGTGLEQPQHF.

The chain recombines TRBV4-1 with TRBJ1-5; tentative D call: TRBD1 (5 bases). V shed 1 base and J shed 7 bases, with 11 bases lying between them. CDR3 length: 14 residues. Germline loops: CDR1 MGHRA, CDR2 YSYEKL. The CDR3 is CASSQVGGGQPQHF. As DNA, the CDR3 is TGCGCCAGCAGCCAAGTGGGGGGAGGGCAGCCCCAGCATTTT.

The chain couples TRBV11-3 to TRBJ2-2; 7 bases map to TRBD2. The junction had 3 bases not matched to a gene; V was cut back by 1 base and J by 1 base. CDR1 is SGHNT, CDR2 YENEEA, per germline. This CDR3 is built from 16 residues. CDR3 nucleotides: TGTGCCAGCAGCTTAGGAGCGGGAATGAACACCGGGGAGCTGTTTTTT. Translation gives CASSLGAGMNTGELFF.

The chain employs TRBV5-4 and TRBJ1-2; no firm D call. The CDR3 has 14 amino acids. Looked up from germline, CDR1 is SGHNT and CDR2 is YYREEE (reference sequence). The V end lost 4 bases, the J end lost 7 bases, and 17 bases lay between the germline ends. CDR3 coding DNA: TGTGCCAGCAGCCGCGGGAGTTCATCTCGTGGCTACACCTTC. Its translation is CASSRGSSSRGYTF.